This is a list of T cell receptor beta chains from one sample in a study of T-cell reconstitution after alpha-beta-depleted transplantation in children. TCRdb reanalysed the PCR reads using MiXCR and keeps one entry per CDR3 protein. The sample comprises approximately 980,000 distinct CDR3 sequences, about 29% of which are singletons, and roughly 31% rests with the top ten. The sample here was PBMCs, mostly from graft donor cells, taken 360 days after TCRalphabeta/CD19-depleted stem cell transplant. These receptors all come from a boy under three years old who had a stem cell transplant for SCID, so the T cells may come from the graft donor. Both conserved end residues are part of each CDR3. The order of the fields is clone size, D gene, V gene, J gene, CDR3 DNA, CDR3 protein. D genes are given only for firm matches. A row's size may be missing; if present it is once, few, many or a size class.

size: .
D: TRBD1
V: TRBV20-1
J: TRBJ1-2
DNA: TGCAGTGCTGGATCCAGGGGGCGGATCTATGGCTACACCTTC
CDR3: CSAGSRGRIYGYTF

size: .
D: .
V: TRBV28
J: TRBJ2-1
DNA: TGTGCCAGCAGCTCCCTCGAGGTGTCGTTCTTC
CDR3: CASSSLEVSFF

size: few
D: .
V: TRBV2
J: TRBJ2-1
DNA: TGTGCCAGCAGTGAGGGGAGCCGCTCCTACAATGAGCAGTTCTTC
CDR3: CASSEGSRSYNEQFF

size: .
D: .
V: TRBV5-6
J: TRBJ2-3
DNA: TGTGCCAGCAGCTTTGGACGGGACCTCCCCGAATACACAGATACGCAGTATTTT
CDR3: CASSFGRDLPEYTDTQYF

size: .
D: TRBD1
V: TRBV7-7
J: TRBJ2-5
DNA: TGTGCCAGCAGTCTGACAGGGGTCTCGTGGGAGACCCAGTACTTC
CDR3: CASSLTGVSWETQYF

size: few
D: .
V: TRBV7-6
J: TRBJ2-3
DNA: TGTGCCAGCAGCTTATATATATACAACCCCACCAGGGCGGAGGGCACAGATACGCAGTATTTT
CDR3: CASSLYIYNPTRAEGTDTQYF

size: .
D: .
V: TRBV12-3/TRBV12-4
J: TRBJ2-2
DNA: TGTGCCAGCAGTTTTTGGGACGGGGAGCTGTTTTTT
CDR3: CASSFWDGELFF

size: few
D: .
V: TRBV4-3
J: TRBJ1-6
DNA: TGCGCCAGCAGCCAAGAGCCTCCAGGACAGTCAATAGGATCACCCCTCCACTTT
CDR3: CASSQEPPGQSIGSPLHF

size: .
D: TRBD1
V: TRBV4-3
J: TRBJ2-3
DNA: TGCGCCAGCTCAAGGCAAAGGACAGGCACGGGGGATACGCAGTATTTT
CDR3: CASSRQRTGTGDTQYF

size: few
D: .
V: TRBV5-6
J: TRBJ2-2
DNA: TGTGCCAGCAGCTTGTGGCTAGCTTCGAACACCGGGGAGCTGTTTTTT
CDR3: CASSLWLASNTGELFF

size: few
D: TRBD1
V: TRBV7-9
J: TRBJ1-1
DNA: TGTGCCAGCAGCTTAGGGGACAGCCTTCAACGTGAAGCTTTCTTT
CDR3: CASSLGDSLQREAFF

size: .
D: .
V: TRBV28
J: TRBJ2-7
DNA: TGTGCCAGCACCCTGACAGTTCCTTCCTACGAGCAGTACTTC
CDR3: CASTLTVPSYEQYF

size: few
D: TRBD1
V: TRBV15
J: TRBJ1-1
DNA: TGTGCCACCAGCACAGGACAGGGCCTTGAAGCTTTCTTT
CDR3: CATSTGQGLEAFF

size: .
D: .
V: TRBV7-9
J: TRBJ1-5
DNA: TGTGCCAGCAGCTCGGGGGGGTTTAATCAGCCCCAGCATTTT
CDR3: CASSSGGFNQPQHF

size: few
D: TRBD2
V: TRBV15
J: TRBJ2-1
DNA: TGTGCCACCAGCGGCTCACTAGCGACCTCCACCCATAATGAGCAGTTCTTC
CDR3: CATSGSLATSTHNEQFF

size: few
D: TRBD1
V: TRBV28
J: TRBJ2-5
DNA: TGTGCCAGTTCAGGGGGCCGGCGGATACAAGAGACCCAGTACTTC
CDR3: CASSGGRRIQETQYF

size: .
D: .
V: TRBV7-3
J: TRBJ2-1
DNA: TGTGCCAGCAGCTTAAGGCCAAAGGGTGAGCAGTTCTTC
CDR3: CASSLRPKGEQFF

size: few
D: TRBD1
V: TRBV20-1
J: TRBJ2-7
DNA: TGCAGTGCTAGACCGGGACAGGGACTCTCCTACGAGCAGTACTTC
CDR3: CSARPGQGLSYEQYF

size: few
D: .
V: TRBV5-4
J: TRBJ2-6
DNA: TGTGCCAGCAGCTTGTCAGTTCACGGACTACAGACCTCTGGGGCCAACGTCCTGACTTTC
CDR3: CASSLSVHGLQTSGANVLTF

size: .
D: TRBD2
V: TRBV20-1
J: TRBJ2-3
DNA: TGCAGTGCCAATCTAGCGGGGGGGTTCACAGATACGCAGTATTTT
CDR3: CSANLAGGFTDTQYF

size: many
D: .
V: TRBV6-5
J: TRBJ2-2
DNA: TGTGCCAGCATCGCGGGACCGAACACCGGGGAGCTGTTTTTT
CDR3: CASIAGPNTGELFF

size: .
D: .
V: TRBV5-1
J: TRBJ1-4
DNA: TGCGCCAGCAGATGGGGGAATACGGAAAAACTGTTTTTT
CDR3: CASRWGNTEKLFF

size: .
D: TRBD1
V: TRBV5-1
J: TRBJ2-6
DNA: TGCGCCAGCAGCCCGGTGGGACAGGGGGCGCCCGGGGCCAACGTCCTGACTTTC
CDR3: CASSPVGQGAPGANVLTF

size: .
D: TRBD1
V: TRBV7-2
J: TRBJ2-2
DNA: TGTGCCAGCAGGTCACCGGGACAGGCATACACCGGGGAGCTGTTTTTT
CDR3: CASRSPGQAYTGELFF

size: .
D: .
V: TRBV12-3/TRBV12-4
J: TRBJ2-3
DNA: TGTGCCAGCAGTTTTTTAGACTTGGTCCCAAGTCCCACAGATACGCAGTATTTT
CDR3: CASSFLDLVPSPTDTQYF

size: many
D: .
V: TRBV9
J: TRBJ2-3
DNA: TGTGCCAGCAGCGTCCGGGGGCAGCCAGATACGCAGTATTTT
CDR3: CASSVRGQPDTQYF

size: .
D: TRBD1
V: TRBV7-2
J: TRBJ2-6
DNA: TGTGCCAGCAGCTCAATTCCGGGACAGAACAGCTCTGGGGCCAACGTCCTGACTTTC
CDR3: CASSSIPGQNSSGANVLTF

size: .
D: .
V: TRBV12-3/TRBV12-4
J: TRBJ1-2
DNA: TGTGCCAGCAGCAACCGGGACACTTACTATGGCTACACCTTC
CDR3: CASSNRDTYYGYTF

size: many
D: .
V: TRBV7-9
J: TRBJ2-3
DNA: TGTGCCAGCAGCTTAGTGGGGACTAGCACAGATACGCAGTATTTT
CDR3: CASSLVGTSTDTQYF

size: .
D: .
V: TRBV11-2
J: TRBJ2-1
DNA: TGTGCCAGCAGCCCCCCAAGCCCTTACAATGAGCAGTTCTTC
CDR3: CASSPPSPYNEQFF

size: .
D: .
V: TRBV3-1
J: TRBJ2-1
DNA: TGTGCCAGCCGGGACTGGTCCTACAATGAGCAGTTCTTC
CDR3: CASRDWSYNEQFF

size: .
D: .
V: TRBV5-1
J: TRBJ2-1
DNA: TGCGCCAGCAGCTTGAATAGCGGATTGAGAAATGAGCAGTTCTTC
CDR3: CASSLNSGLRNEQFF

size: .
D: .
V: TRBV12-3/TRBV12-4
J: TRBJ1-1
DNA: TGTGCCAGCAGTTTGGGAACCCGAGCTGAAGCTTTCTTT
CDR3: CASSLGTRAEAFF

size: few
D: .
V: TRBV28
J: TRBJ1-1
DNA: TGTGCCAGCAGTTTATTGCAGAAGGAAGCTTTCTTT
CDR3: CASSLLQKEAFF

size: few
D: .
V: TRBV13
J: TRBJ2-5
DNA: TGTGCCAGCAGCTCCCCGGGGCGGGGACAAGAGACCCAGTACTTC
CDR3: CASSSPGRGQETQYF

size: .
D: .
V: TRBV15
J: TRBJ2-7
DNA: TGTGCCACCGGGAACTCCTACGAGCAGTACTTC
CDR3: CATGNSYEQYF

size: few
D: .
V: TRBV12-3/TRBV12-4
J: TRBJ1-3
DNA: TGTGCCAGCAGCCCCATATCCTCTGGAAACACCATATATTTT
CDR3: CASSPISSGNTIYF

size: many
D: .
V: TRBV15
J: TRBJ2-1
DNA: TGTGCCACCAGCAGAGATCGGGGGGCTGAGCAGTTCTTC
CDR3: CATSRDRGAEQFF

size: .
D: .
V: TRBV2
J: TRBJ2-7
DNA: TGTGCCAGGCGGGATAGCGGATCCTACGAGCAGTACTTC
CDR3: CARRDSGSYEQYF

size: .
D: .
V: TRBV4-1
J: TRBJ1-2
DNA: TGCGCCAGCAGCCAAGATGGGAGTCGTAACTATGGCTACACCTTC
CDR3: CASSQDGSRNYGYTF